The clone carrying this TCR beta chain was recorded many times. The antigen is undetermined. This sample was included in a study of T cells in Graves' hyperthyroidism and ophthalmopathy. Study-level points and caveats: Most thyroid clonotypes expanded above 0.001 appeared in blood too. Stable hyperthyroidism was separated from ophthalmopathy by a model based on 13 V-J features.

This CDR3 contains 12 residues. V was shortened by 4 bases and J by 4 bases, with 8 bases between the two germline ends. Germline V lookup: CDR1 SGHNT, CDR2 YENEEA. There were TCR beta CDR3 regions amplified from RNA transcripts. TCR CDR3 regions were first amplified by RT-PCR with HTBI primers. TCRdb re-derived calls from the multiplex PCR reads in MiXCR, one entry per CDR3 protein. The sample consists of 560,000 or so distinct CDR3 sequences, just under 20% of them appearing once. The chain combines TRBV11-3 with TRBJ2-7; no definite D call. Sequencing used blood. This receptor was identified in a man in his forties with Graves' ophthalmopathy. This CDR3 is CASSWEPYEQYF. The CDR3 bases are TGTGCCAGCAGCTGGGAACCATACGAGCAGTACTTC.